The source of this TCR beta chain is a study of blood T cell repertoires in COVID-19. Original data processing: Amplification of reference gene primers was used by the study to estimate nucleated cell counts. Only in-frame clones appear in the TCRdb table, and some are missing; sequencing was by immunoSEQ multiplex PCR. Clone size and the V and J calls come from that table; the DNA yielded D and trimming. The sample yields about 81,000 clones, almost 85% seen once. This CDR3 is built from 15 residues. V was cut by 0 bases and J by 7 bases, with 10 bases left in between. Germline CDR1 and CDR2: SGHAT and FQDESV (reference sequence).

Sequencing was carried out using peripheral blood. This receptor was taken from a human donor in a cohort sampled during active COVID-19. This chain joins TRBV11-1 and TRBJ1-6; TRBD1 might be the D (6 bases). The CDR3 sequence is CASSLAAGQNSPLHF. In DNA, the CDR3 is TGTGCCAGCAGCTTAGCTGCAGGACAGAATTCACCCCTCCACTTT.